This T cell receptor (beta chain) stems from a study of T cell repertoires in cytomegalovirus infection (dated by TCRdb to about 2019). General notes on the study: The HLA type of each donor mattered for the analysis, because public TCR beta signatures pointed to carriage of CMV infection along with the matching HLA type.

As regards this clonotype: The clone's antigen remains unknown. Base qualities are not at hand, and no much larger clone is one base apart.

The paper as a whole reports these results and caveats: The ex vivo response was dominated by HLA-C-restricted CMV-specific TCR beta clonotypes, which also provided the single most frequent clonotype in two of eight donors. In both this cohort and an independent roughly 350-donor cohort, the cumulative frequency of public TCR beta family members distinguished carriers of CMV infection plus the relevant HLA type.

The sample was run on an Illumina HiSeq 1500. TCRdb's own reprocessing of the public reads used fastp at Q25 and MiXCR and kept productive beta chains. Duplicate CDR3 protein sequences are folded into a single record with the most common DNA and genes. The sample yields around 300,000 distinct CDR3 sequences; about 26% were counted once. Of the sample, approximately 14% is held by the ten largest clones. V is clipped by 1 base and J by 7 bases, and the sequence between their germline boundaries is 11 bases long. CDR1 SGHAT and CDR2 FQNNGV are derived from the germline V gene. Taken from cysteine to valine, the CDR3 has 13 residues. The DNA shown is the 39-base CDR3, in frame from base 1.

The sequenced material came from PBMCs. Rearrangement joined TRBV11-2 to TRBJ2-7, with the D gene too uncertain to name. This TCR came from a human donor in good health (CMV status not recorded). Some clones in this sample may be carry-over from other donors' samples. The CDR3 has the sequence CASSLAGREEQYV. The nucleotides are TGTGCCAGCAGCTTAGCGGGCAGAGAGGAGCAGTACGTC.